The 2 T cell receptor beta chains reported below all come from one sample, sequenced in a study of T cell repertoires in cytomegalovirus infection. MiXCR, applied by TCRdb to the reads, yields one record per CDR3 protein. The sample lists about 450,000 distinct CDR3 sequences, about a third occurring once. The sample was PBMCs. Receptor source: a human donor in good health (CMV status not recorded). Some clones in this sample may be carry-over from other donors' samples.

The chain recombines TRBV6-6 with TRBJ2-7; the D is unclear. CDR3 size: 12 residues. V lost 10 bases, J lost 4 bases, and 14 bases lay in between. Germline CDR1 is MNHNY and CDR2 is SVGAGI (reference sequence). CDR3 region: CATQLSSYEQYF. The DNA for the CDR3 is TGTGCCACCCAACTAAGCAGTTACGAGCAGTACTTC.

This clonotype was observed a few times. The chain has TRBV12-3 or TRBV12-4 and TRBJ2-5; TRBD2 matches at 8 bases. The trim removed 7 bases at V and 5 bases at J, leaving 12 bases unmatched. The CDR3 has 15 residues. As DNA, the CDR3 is TGTGCCAGCACTCGGGGGGGCCGATCCTCTGAGACCCAGTACTTC. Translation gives CASTRGGRSSETQYF.